This T cell receptor (beta chain) was sequenced for a study of a mutant IDH1 vaccine in newly diagnosed glioma. Across the study: Vaccines were first given 4-6 weeks after radiotherapy alone, or with temozolomide cycles. Treated patients, averaging about 40 years, were approximately 60% male and roughly 38% female. Study results and limitations: Apparently, pseudoprogression bore no relation to changes among the top peripheral T cell clonotypes. The occurrence of vaccine-induced immune responses was seen in around 95% of patients.

Some clones are missing from TCRdb's copy, which holds only in-frame ones; the method was immunoSEQ multiplex PCR. The data hold around 30,000 clones, with roughly 80% observed a single time. Regarding time point: week 23, last vaccination. Doses consisted of 300 ug of mutant IDH1 20-mer peptide each, paired with topical imiquimod. The sample holds one count of this clone. The antigen is undetermined. This receptor was obtained from a woman aged 18 to 35 with glioma. The source material was PBMCs, sampled from a glioma patient whose treatment included an IDH1 peptide vaccine.

The chain's CDR3 is CASSHGWGITDTQYF. The CDR3 DNA is TGTGCCAGCAGCCACGGGTGGGGAATCACAGATACGCAGTATTTT. The chain couples TRBV14 to TRBJ2-3; D unresolved. Germline assignment: CDR1 SGHDN and CDR2 FVKESK. Trimming removed 3 bases at V and 2 bases at J, with 12 bases between. The length of the CDR3 is 15 residues.